Following are 15 T cell receptor beta chains from one sample sequenced in a study of T cells in Graves' hyperthyroidism and ophthalmopathy. TCR beta CDR3 region amplification was performed from RNA transcripts. TCR CDR3 underwent first-round RT-PCR with the HTBI primer set. TCRdb analysed the multiplex PCR reads with MiXCR anew, one entry per CDR3 protein. The sample shows about 690,000 distinct CDR3 sequences, around 16% of them seen only once. Sequencing was performed on blood. The source is a man in his fifties or sixties with Graves' hyperthyroidism.

This sequence joins TRBV19 and TRBJ1-4; 8 bases are shared with TRBD1. There are 15 residues in the CDR3. Germline CDR1 reads LNHDA; CDR2 reads SQIVND (reference sequence). Unmatched junction bases numbered 5, after V lost 8 bases and J lost 0 bases. The CDR3 DNA is TGTGCCAGTGGACGACAGGGGACAACTAATGAAAAACTGTTTTTT. This translates into CASGRQGTTNEKLFF.

This clonotype was observed a few times. The chain recombines TRBV18 with TRBJ2-7, with 8 bases fitting TRBD1. Germline V gene lookup returns CDR1 KGHSH and CDR2 LQKENI. Germline trimming cut 0 bases from V and 5 bases from J; bases unmatched to any gene: 12. The CDR3 covers 17 residues. This CDR3 is CASSPPPQGWGQDEQYF. As DNA, the CDR3 is TGTGCCAGCTCACCACCCCCACAGGGATGGGGACAGGACGAGCAGTACTTC.

This clonotype was detected a few times. CDR3 protein: CASRTGVRQITDTQYF. CDR3 in DNA: TGTGCCAGTAGGACAGGGGTACGACAAATCACAGATACGCAGTATTTT. J is TRBJ2-3 and V is TRBV19; 8 bases match TRBD1. CDR3 size: 16 residues. The germline gives CDR1 LNHDA, CDR2 SQIVND (reference sequence). The V gene end was trimmed by 6 bases and the J gene end by 2 bases; junction bases not matched to a gene: 10.

V gene TRBV3-1 combines with J gene TRBJ2-4; no clear D gene. Trimming took off 1 base at V and 1 base at J, with 11 bases between the two ends. The CDR3 is made up of 16 amino acids. From germline, CDR1 is LGHDT and CDR2 YNNKEL (reference sequence). The CDR3 nucleotides read TGTGCCAGCAGCCAAGGGGTAAATAGGGCCAAAAACATTCAGTACTTC. Protein product: CASSQGVNRAKNIQYF.

There are many counts of this clonotype. This chain connects TRBV2 to TRBJ1-5, with 8 positions matching TRBD1. Germline CDR1 reads SNHLY; CDR2 reads FYNNEI. Trimming at V came to 3 bases and at J to 9 bases, leaving 10 bases not matched to a gene. The CDR3 has 15 residues. The CDR3 sequence: CASSEEYGQGWPQHF. As DNA, the CDR3 is TGTGCCAGCAGTGAGGAGTACGGACAGGGTTGGCCCCAGCATTTT.

On this clonotype: One end of the junction fails to match germline, which may point to a read error. The chain links TRBV20-1 to TRBJ1-4; 9 bases line up with TRBD1. Germline V gives CDR1 DFQATT, CDR2 SNEGSKA (reference sequence). This CDR3 has 19 residues. Here the CDR3 reads CSAPNNIDTGTGTNEKLSF. CDR3 sequence (DNA): TGCAGTGCTCCGAACAACATTGATACCGGGACAGGGACAAATGAAAAACTGTCTTTT.

This clonotype was seen a handful of times. This chain links TRBV24-1 with TRBJ2-6; 12 nucleotides align to TRBD1. CDR3 length: 19 residues. Germline CDR1 and CDR2: KGHDR and SFDVKD. J was trimmed by 3 bases and V by 0 bases; bases with no gene match: 5. The CDR3 DNA reads TGTGCCACCAGTGATTTGTCCGGGACAGGGGGCGGTGGGGCCAACGTCCTGACTTTC. It yields the protein CATSDLSGTGGGGANVLTF.

This clonotype was observed a handful of times. The V call is TRBV6-1, the J call TRBJ2-3; 7 bases agree with TRBD2. CDR3 length: 14 residues. Germline CDR1 and CDR2: MNHNS and SASEGT. Trimming removed 6 bases from V and 4 bases from J; junction bases left unmatched: 7. Here the CDR3 reads CASSWTREADTQYF. The CDR3 region has the DNA TGTGCCAGCAGCTGGACTAGAGAAGCAGATACGCAGTATTTT.

This clonotype was picked up a small number of times. The chain links TRBV4-3 to TRBJ1-2; TRBD1 matches 8 bases. There are 15 residues in the CDR3. Germline CDR1 reads LGHNA; CDR2 reads YSLEER. V shed 1 base, J shed 7 bases, and the junction held 8 bases outside the gene matches. This CDR3 is CASSQGTGFNSGYTF. The CDR3 nucleotides read TGCGCCAGCAGCCAAGGGACAGGGTTTAACAGTGGCTACACCTTC.

As regards this clonotype: Possible read error: a much larger clone is one base away. The chain couples TRBV11-2 to TRBJ2-5; 9 nucleotides align to TRBD2. The CDR3 is 14 amino acids. Germline V gene data show CDR1 as SGHAT and CDR2 as FQNNGV. Written as DNA, the CDR3 is TGTGCCAGCAGCTTAGTGCGGGAGGGAGAGGCCCAGTACTTC. Translated, it gives CASSLVREGEAQYF.

V and J are TRBV6-2 or TRBV6-3 and TRBJ2-7, with D perhaps matching TRBD1 (5 bases). From germline, CDR1 is MNHEY and CDR2 SVGEGT. Trimming removed 4 bases from V and 7 bases from J, with 8 bases in between. The length of the CDR3 is 11 residues. Here the CDR3 DNA reads TGTGCCAGCAGTTCTCACAGGGAGCAGTACTTC. It yields the protein CASSSHREQYF.

V usage is TRBV7-9 and J usage is TRBJ2-7; TRBD2 is a possible D gene (6 bases). The CDR3 runs to 16 residues. The ends were cut back, 5 bases at V and 3 bases at J, with 20 bases in the middle. From germline, CDR1 is SEHNR and CDR2 FQNEAQ (reference sequence). In nucleotides, the CDR3 is TGTGCCAGCAGCCCCCCTCGCGGGACCGAGATCTACGAGCAGTACTTC. Amino acid sequence: CASSPPRGTEIYEQYF.

This clonotype was seen a handful of times. The chain employs TRBV20-1 and TRBJ2-3; 11 nucleotides agree with TRBD2. CDR3 length equals 18 residues. Germline CDR1 DFQATT, CDR2 SNEGSKA (reference sequence). The trim removed 0 bases at V and 3 bases at J, leaving 11 bases unmatched. In DNA form, the CDR3 reads TGCAGTGCTAGAGATTTCCGAGGACTAGCGGGTTCTACAGATACGCAGTATTTT. The encoded protein is CSARDFRGLAGSTDTQYF.

At least ten counts were recorded for this clonotype. This chain joins TRBV5-5 and TRBJ2-3, with D tentatively TRBD1 (8 bases). This CDR3 comprises 16 residues. The V and J ends lost 4 bases and 3 bases respectively, with 18 bases between them. The germline V gene encodes CDR1 SGHKS and CDR2 YYEKEE (reference sequence). Here the CDR3 DNA reads TGTGCCAGCAGCCGGCTGACAGGGGAGGGTACAGATACGCAGTATTTT. Its translation: CASSRLTGEGTDTQYF.

In its sample, this clonotype was seen a few times. The chain couples TRBV15 to TRBJ2-2; D gene unclear. This CDR3 region has 15 residues. Germline CDR1 LNHNV, CDR2 YYDKDF (reference sequence). Trimming cost V 4 bases and J 5 bases, with 14 bases left between them. CDR3 sequence reads: CATSKSDFRTGELFF. The CDR3 nucleotides are TGTGCCACCAGCAAGAGTGACTTCCGGACCGGGGAGCTGTTTTTT.